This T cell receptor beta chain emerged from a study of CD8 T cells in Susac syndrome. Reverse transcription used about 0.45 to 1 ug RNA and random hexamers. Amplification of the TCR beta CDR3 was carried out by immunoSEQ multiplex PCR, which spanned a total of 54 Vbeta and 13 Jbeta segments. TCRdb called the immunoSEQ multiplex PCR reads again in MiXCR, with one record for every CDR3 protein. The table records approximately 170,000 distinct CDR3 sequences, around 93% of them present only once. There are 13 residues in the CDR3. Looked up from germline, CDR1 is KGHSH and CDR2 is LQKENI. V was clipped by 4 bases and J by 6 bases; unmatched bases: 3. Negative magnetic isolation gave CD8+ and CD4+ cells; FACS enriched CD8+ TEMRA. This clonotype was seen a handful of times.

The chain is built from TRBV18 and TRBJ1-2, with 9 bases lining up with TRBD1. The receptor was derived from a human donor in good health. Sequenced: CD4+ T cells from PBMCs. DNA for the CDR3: TGTGCCAGCTCACTTCGACAGGGGGATGGCTACACCTTC. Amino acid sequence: CASSLRQGDGYTF.